A single sample gave rise to the 4 T cell receptor beta chains below, sequenced in a study of tumor-infiltrating lymphocytes in primary liver carcinoma. Unsorted bulk tissue of roughly 18-31 mg yielded co-extracted RNA and DNA. TCR beta cDNA was prepared out of around 460 ng total RNA by means of a constant-region primer. Each TCR beta library was derived from three nested multiplex PCR rounds that employed slightly modified ARM-PCR. The opening two PCR rounds, approximately 10 cycles each, paired TRBV1-TRBV30 forward primers with a C-beta reverse primer. TCRdb reprocessed the multiplex PCR reads via MiXCR and lists one record per CDR3 protein. The table includes 20,000 to 25,000 distinct CDR3 sequences, under 75% detected once. The specimen sequenced was liver tumor tissue from sampling region 1. Described subset: tumor region T1, superior pole. Receptors were obtained from a man aged 35 to 55 with primary liver carcinoma and hepatitis B virus infection.

The chain combines TRBV13 with TRBJ2-7; the match to TRBD1 covers 11 bases. V trimming: 4 bases; J trimming: 6 bases; junction bases outside the gene matches: 5. The CDR3 extends over 14 amino acids. Germline assignment: CDR1 PRHDT and CDR2 FYEKMQ (reference sequence). The chain's CDR3 is CASSSDRGPREQYF. The CDR3 region has the DNA TGTGCCAGCAGCTCGGACAGGGGGCCCCGCGAGCAGTACTTC.

Here the CDR3 reads CTSSFNATSLSYEQYF. CDR3 DNA sequence: TGTACAAGCAGCTTCAATGCGACCAGCCTCTCCTACGAGCAGTACTTC. The rearrangement uses TRBV11-2 and TRBJ2-7; D unresolved. The CDR3 is 16 residues long. The V gene's germline CDR1 is SGHAT and CDR2 FQNNGV.

Points on this clonotype: Its ends do not fully match the called genes, so a read error is possible. The chain carries TRBV5-4 and TRBJ2-3; D call uncertain. The CDR3 spans 13 residues. CDR1 and CDR2 from the germline V gene are SGHNT and YYREEE (reference sequence). CDR3 in DNA: TGTGCCAGCAGCTTGACTGGGGAAGATACGCACTATTTT. It is translated as CASSLTGEDTHYF.

A word on this clonotype: The junction departs from the called germline gene at one end, perhaps through a read error. V usage is TRBV4-1 and J usage is TRBJ1-2, with 8 bases identical to TRBD1. CDR1 and CDR2 (germline): MGHRA, YSYEKL. The CDR3 loop spans 14 amino acids. The CDR3 region is CASSLGDRSYGYTF. CDR3 DNA sequence: TGCGCCAGCAGCCTAGGGGACAGGAGCTATGGCTATACCTTC.